Detailed here is one TCR beta chain. Its antigen is unidentified. This entry belongs to a study of T cells in narcolepsy. Study observations and caveats: Autoreactive clonotypes reportedly recurred in blood of same and different patients, not controls. HCRT-specific and TRIB2-specific autoreactive clonotypes appeared among same-patient CSF and blood CD4+ clonotypes.

V lost 1 base and J 3 bases, leaving 10 bases between the germline ends. This CDR3 spans 15 amino acids. Germline V CDR1 and CDR2: SGHTA, FQGNSA. The repertoire was sequenced with immunoSEQ multiplex PCR; TCRdb's copy has only in-frame clones and lacks some. The profile shows some 22,000 clones, roughly 85% of them singletons. This chain links TRBV7-2 with TRBJ1-5; maybe TRBD1 (5 bases). The TCR comes from a human donor in good health. The material sequenced was memory (CD45RA-) CD4+ T cells from blood. CDR3 nucleotides: TGTGCCAGCAGCTTAGAGGGGCTCACCAATCAGCCCCAGCATTTT. Translated, it gives CASSLEGLTNQPQHF. Complete variable domain (other parts from reference TRBV7-2 and TRBJ1-5): GAGVSQSPSNKVTEKGKDVELRCDPISGHTALYWYRQSLGQGLEFLIYFQGNSAPDKSGLPSDRFSAERTGGSVSTLTIQRTQQEDSAVYLCASSLEGLTNQPQHFGDGTRLSIL.